The present entry profiles one T cell receptor (beta chain) with its context. Its matching antigen is unknown. The study used treatment-naive patients who had stable or active relapsing-remitting disease as multiple sclerosis controls. The CDR3 length is 15 residues. The V gene's germline CDR1 is DFQATT and CDR2 SNEGSKA (reference sequence). Trimming removed 3 bases from V and 5 bases from J; junction bases left unmatched: 7. With random hexamers, about 0.5 to 1 ug RNA was reverse transcribed. With immunoSEQ multiplex PCR, TCR beta CDR3 was amplified across 54 Vbeta and 13 Jbeta. One entry per CDR3 protein, called by TCRdb with MiXCR from the immunoSEQ multiplex PCR reads. The table lists more than 250,000 distinct CDR3 sequences, 90% to 95% of them singletons. The data derive from a study of CD8 T cells in Susac syndrome. Study-wide findings and caveats: The study conceded that its TCR sequencing and HLA analysis involved relatively few individuals.

This sequence joins TRBV20-1 and TRBJ2-1; TRBD2 agrees at 10 bases. The sample taken for sequencing was CD4+ T cells from PBMCs. The receptor's source is a human donor with multiple sclerosis. The CDR3 DNA sequence: TGCAGTGCTAGTGGGGGGCTAGCGGGGGACAATGAGCAGTTCTTC. Translation: CSASGGLAGDNEQFF.